This T cell receptor beta chain was identified during a study of control samples from healthy donors and cancer patients. CDR3 length equals 14 residues. V gave up 2 bases and J gave up 4 bases, with 10 bases separating them. From germline, CDR1 is KGHDR and CDR2 SFDVKD. The data were produced by immunoSEQ multiplex PCR, yet TCRdb's version contains in-frame clones alone and is incomplete. The sample lists 95,000 to 150,000 clones; roughly nine tenths were seen once. The V call is TRBV24-1, the J call TRBJ1-2; a possible D gene is TRBD1 (5 bases). Sequencing was done on a sample of blood. The receptor was isolated from a man between 18 and 35 years old in good health. The CDR3 DNA sequence: TGTGCCACCAGTGATTCAGGGAAGGGCTATGGCTACACCTTC. Translating gives CATSDSGKGYGYTF.